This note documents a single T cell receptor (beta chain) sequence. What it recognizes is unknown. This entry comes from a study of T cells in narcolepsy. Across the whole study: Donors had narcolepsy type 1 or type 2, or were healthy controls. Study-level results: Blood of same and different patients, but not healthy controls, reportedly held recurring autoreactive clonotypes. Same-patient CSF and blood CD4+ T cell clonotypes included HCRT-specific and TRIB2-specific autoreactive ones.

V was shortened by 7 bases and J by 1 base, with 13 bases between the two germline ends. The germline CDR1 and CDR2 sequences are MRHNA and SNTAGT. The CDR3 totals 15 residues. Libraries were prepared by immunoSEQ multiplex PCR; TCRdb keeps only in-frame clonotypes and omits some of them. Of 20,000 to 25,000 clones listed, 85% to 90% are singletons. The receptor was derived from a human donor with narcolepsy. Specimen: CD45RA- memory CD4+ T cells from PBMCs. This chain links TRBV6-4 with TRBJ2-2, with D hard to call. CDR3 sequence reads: CASTRSHENTGELFF. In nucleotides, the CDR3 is TGTGCCAGCACCCGGTCGCATGAGAACACCGGGGAGCTGTTTTTT.